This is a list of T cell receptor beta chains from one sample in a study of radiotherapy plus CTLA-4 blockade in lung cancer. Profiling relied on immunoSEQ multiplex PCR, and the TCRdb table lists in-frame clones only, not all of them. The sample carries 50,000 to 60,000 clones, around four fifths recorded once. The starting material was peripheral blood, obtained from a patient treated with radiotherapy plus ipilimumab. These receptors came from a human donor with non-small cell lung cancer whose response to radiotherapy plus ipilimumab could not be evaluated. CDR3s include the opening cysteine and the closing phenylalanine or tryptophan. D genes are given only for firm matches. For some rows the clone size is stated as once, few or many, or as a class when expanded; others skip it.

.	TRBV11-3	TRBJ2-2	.	CASSPYGRPGELFF	TGTGCCAGCAGCCCGTATGGGCGTCCCGGGGAGCTGTTTTTT
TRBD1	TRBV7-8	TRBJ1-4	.	CASSPRTGRDLNEKLFF	TGTGCCAGCAGCCCGCGGACAGGGCGTGACCTTAATGAAAAACTGTTTTTT
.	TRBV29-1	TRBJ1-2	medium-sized	CSVTGYYGYTF	TGCAGCGTTACAGGGTACTATGGCTACACCTTC
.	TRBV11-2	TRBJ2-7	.	CASSLVRQTTYEQYF	TGTGCCAGCAGCTTAGTGAGGCAGACTACCTACGAGCAGTACTTC
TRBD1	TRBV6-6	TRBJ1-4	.	CASSPGTGGVVEKLFF	TGTGCCAGCAGTCCTGGGACAGGGGGCGTTGTTGAAAAACTGTTTTTT
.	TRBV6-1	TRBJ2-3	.	CASSEDGRGSDTQYF	TGTGCCAGCAGTGAAGACGGGAGAGGTTCCGATACGCAGTATTTT
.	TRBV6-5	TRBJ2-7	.	CASSYSGGAEQYF	TGTGCCAGCAGTTACTCGGGGGGGGCCGAGCAGTACTTC
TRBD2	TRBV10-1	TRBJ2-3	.	CASSDGRLAGPGGTDTQYF	TGCGCCAGCAGTGACGGGAGACTAGCGGGACCGGGAGGCACAGATACGCAGTATTTT
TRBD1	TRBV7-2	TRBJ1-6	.	CASSLNSGGRNSPLHF	TGTGCCAGCAGCCTCAACTCAGGGGGCAGGAATTCACCCCTCCACTTT
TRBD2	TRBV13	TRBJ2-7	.	CASSFSGGSYEQYF	TGTGCCAGCAGCTTTAGCGGGGGCTCCTACGAGCAGTACTTC
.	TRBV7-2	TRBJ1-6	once	CASSLQGYNSPLHF	TGTGCCAGCAGCTTACAGGGTTATAATTCACCCCTCCACTTT
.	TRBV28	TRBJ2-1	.	CASSSLKTGSGEQFF	TGTGCCAGCAGTTCCCTAAAAACAGGGAGCGGTGAGCAGTTCTTC
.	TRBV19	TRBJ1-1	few	CASSTSGSWTTEAFF	TGTGCCAGTAGTACGTCCGGGAGCTGGACCACTGAAGCTTTCTTT
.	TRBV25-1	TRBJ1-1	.	CASSELGVNTEAFF	TGTGCCAGCAGTGAACTGGGAGTGAACACTGAAGCTTTCTTT
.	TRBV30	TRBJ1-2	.	CAWRPPVYGYTF	TGTGCCTGGAGGCCCCCGGTCTATGGCTACACCTTC
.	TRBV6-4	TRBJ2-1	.	CASSDRGGADEQFF	TGTGCCAGCAGTGACAGGGGCGGGGCGGATGAGCAGTTCTTC
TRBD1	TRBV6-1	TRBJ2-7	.	CASRDRAPSYEQYF	TGTGCCAGCAGGGACAGGGCCCCCTCCTACGAGCAGTACTTC
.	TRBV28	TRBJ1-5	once	CASSLRGQPQHF	TGTGCCAGCAGTTTAAGGGGACAGCCCCAGCATTTT
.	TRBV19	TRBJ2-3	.	CASFNGVTDTQYF	TGTGCCAGTTTTAACGGGGTCACAGATACGCAGTATTTT
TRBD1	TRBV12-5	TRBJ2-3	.	CASGLVLAGQGLNTQYF	TGTGCTAGTGGTTTGGTGCTTGCGGGACAGGGTTTAAATACGCAGTATTTT
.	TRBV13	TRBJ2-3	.	CASSLNRADTQYF	TGTGCCAGCAGCTTAAACAGGGCGGATACGCAGTATTTT
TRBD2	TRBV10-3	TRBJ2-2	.	CAISGGGPKHRGAVF	TGTGCCATCAGTGGGGGGGGACCCAAACACCGGGGAGCTGTTTTT
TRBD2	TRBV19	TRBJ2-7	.	CASSRGTSRSYEQYF	TGTGCCAGTAGCCGCGGGACTAGCCGATCCTACGAGCAGTACTTC
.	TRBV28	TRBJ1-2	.	CASSLSGGNGYTF	TGTGCCAGCAGTTTATCCGGGGGGAATGGCTACACCTTC
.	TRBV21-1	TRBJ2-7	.	CASSKEGTGVSSYEQYF	TGTGCCAGCAGCAAAGAGGGGACAGGGGTTAGCTCCTACGAGCAGTACTTC
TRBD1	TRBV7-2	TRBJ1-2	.	CASSGQGDYGYTF	TGTGCCAGCAGCGGGCAGGGGGACTATGGCTACACCTTC
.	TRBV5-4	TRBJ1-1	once	CASSLEGRNTEAFF	TGTGCCAGCAGCTTGGAGGGGCGGAACACTGAAGCTTTCTTT
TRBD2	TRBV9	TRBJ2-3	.	CASSVGLAGADTQYF	TGTGCCAGCAGCGTAGGACTAGCGGGAGCAGATACGCAGTATTTT
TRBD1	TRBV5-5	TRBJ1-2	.	CASSPPPGQGARGYTF	TGTGCCAGCAGTCCCCCTCCGGGACAGGGGGCGCGCGGCTACACCTTC
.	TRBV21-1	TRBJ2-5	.	CASSKRTSGVWETQYF	TGTGCCAGCAGCAAAAGGACTAGCGGGGTTTGGGAGACCCAGTACTTC
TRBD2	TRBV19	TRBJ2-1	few	CATQGAGGRAYNEQFF	TGTGCCACCCAGGGTGCGGGCGGGAGGGCCTACAATGAGCAGTTCTTC
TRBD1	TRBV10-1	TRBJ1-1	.	CATRQGTGTEAFF	TGCGCCACCCGACAGGGAACGGGCACTGAAGCTTTCTTT
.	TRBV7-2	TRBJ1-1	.	CASRFGQTNTEAFF	TGTGCCAGCAGATTCGGACAGACGAACACTGAAGCTTTCTTT
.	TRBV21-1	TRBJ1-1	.	CASSQQGVLTAFF	TGTGCCAGCAGTCAACAGGGGGTCCTGACAGCTTTCTTT
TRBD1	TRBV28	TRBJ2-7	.	CASSRDRSYEQYF	TGTGCCAGCAGTAGGGACAGGAGCTACGAGCAGTACTTC
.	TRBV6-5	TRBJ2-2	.	CASSSLAGASTGELFF	TGTGCCAGCAGTTCCCTTGCGGGGGCCAGCACCGGGGAGCTGTTTTTT
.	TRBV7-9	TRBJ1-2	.	CASSRWEVDYGYTF	TGTGCCAGCAGCCGGTGGGAGGTTGACTATGGCTACACCTTC
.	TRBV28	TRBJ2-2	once	CASSLYPAGGTGELFF	TGTGCCAGCAGTTTATACCCCGCCGGGGGCACCGGGGAGCTGTTTTTT
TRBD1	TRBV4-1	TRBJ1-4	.	CASSSTGVAEKLFF	TGCGCCAGCAGCTCCACAGGGGTGGCTGAAAAACTGTTTTTT
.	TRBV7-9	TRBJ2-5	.	CASSPLNSQETQYF	TGTGCCAGCAGCCCACTAAATTCCCAAGAGACCCAGTACTTC
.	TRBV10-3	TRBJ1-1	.	CAAGEGNTEAFF	TGTGCCGCCGGGGAGGGGAACACTGAAGCTTTCTTT
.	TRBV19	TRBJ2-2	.	CASSIRSLTSPGELFF	TGTGCCAGTAGTATCCGGTCCCTTACGAGCCCCGGGGAGCTGTTTTTT
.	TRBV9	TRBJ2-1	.	CASSSRGAGSYNEQFF	TGTGCCAGCAGCTCCCGAGGTGCAGGGTCCTACAATGAGCAGTTCTTC
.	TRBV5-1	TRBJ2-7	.	CASSSGTPYEQYF	TGCGCCAGCTCCTCCGGGACTCCGTACGAGCAGTACTTC
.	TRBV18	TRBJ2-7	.	CASSPKPPEQYF	TGTGCCAGCTCACCCAAGCCCCCCGAGCAGTACTTC
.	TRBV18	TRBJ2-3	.	CASSPLRSADTQYF	TGTGCCAGCTCACCTCTGAGGAGCGCAGATACGCAGTATTTT
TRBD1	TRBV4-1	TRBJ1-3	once	CASSQDWARQGAGGNTIYF	TGCGCCAGCAGCCAAGATTGGGCCCGACAGGGGGCAGGTGGAAACACCATATATTTT
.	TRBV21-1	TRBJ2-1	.	CASQATYNEQFF	TGTGCCAGCCAAGCGACCTACAATGAGCAGTTCTTC
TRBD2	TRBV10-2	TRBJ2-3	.	CASRVSGGGVDTQYF	TGCGCCAGCAGGGTTAGCGGGGGCGGGGTAGATACGCAGTATTTT